This TCR beta chain was identified in a study of vaccination and CD4 T cells after COVID-19. Study at large: The convalescents included six males and four females, and among them two were Hispanic while seven were Caucasian.

On this clonotype: Its specificity is unknown.

As to treatment: 10-day PBMC culture with coronavirus spike peptide pools or control peptides (ViraFEST assay). The CDR3 loop spans 16 amino acids. V dropped 4 bases and J dropped 5; count of bases not matched to a gene: 11. The germline CDR1 and CDR2 sequences are SGHNT and YYREEE (reference sequence). Sequencing of the DNA from cultured CD4+ T cells was carried out with the Oncomine TCR Beta short-read assay. TCRdb redid the calling of the PCR reads with MiXCR, one entry per CDR3 protein. The sample includes 9,500 to 15,000 distinct CDR3 sequences, around three fifths of them seen just once. The J gene is TRBJ2-3, the V gene TRBV5-4, with 9 bases identical to TRBD2. Material for sequencing was CD4+ T cells from blood, cultured in vitro. The receptor comes from a human donor who had recovered from COVID-19. Here the CDR3 DNA reads TGTGCCAGCAGCCCCGGCGGGAGGGGGGCGTTAGATACGCAGTATTTT. Protein: CASSPGGRGALDTQYF. Looking up the rest from reference TRBV5-4 and TRBJ2-3 gives the full variable domain: ETGVTQSPTHLIKTRGQQVTLRCSSQSGHNTVSWYQQALGQGPQFIFQYYREEENGRGNFPPRFSGLQFPNYSSELNVNALELDDSALYLCASSPGGRGALDTQYFGPGTRLTVL.